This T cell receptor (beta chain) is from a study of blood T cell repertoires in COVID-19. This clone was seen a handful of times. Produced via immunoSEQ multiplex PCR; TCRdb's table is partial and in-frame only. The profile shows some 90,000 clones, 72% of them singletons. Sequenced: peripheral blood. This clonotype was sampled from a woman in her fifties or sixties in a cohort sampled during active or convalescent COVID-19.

The CDR3, as DNA: TGTGCCAGAAGCAAGCCACCGGACAGGGAGGATGAAAAACTGTTTTTT. It yields the protein CARSKPPDREDEKLFF. V is TRBV5-3 and J is TRBJ1-4, with 8 bases fitting TRBD1. TRBV5-3 is an open reading frame whose function is uncertain. Germline trimming cut 4 bases from V and 6 bases from J; bases unmatched to any gene: 11. This CDR3 spans 16 amino acids.